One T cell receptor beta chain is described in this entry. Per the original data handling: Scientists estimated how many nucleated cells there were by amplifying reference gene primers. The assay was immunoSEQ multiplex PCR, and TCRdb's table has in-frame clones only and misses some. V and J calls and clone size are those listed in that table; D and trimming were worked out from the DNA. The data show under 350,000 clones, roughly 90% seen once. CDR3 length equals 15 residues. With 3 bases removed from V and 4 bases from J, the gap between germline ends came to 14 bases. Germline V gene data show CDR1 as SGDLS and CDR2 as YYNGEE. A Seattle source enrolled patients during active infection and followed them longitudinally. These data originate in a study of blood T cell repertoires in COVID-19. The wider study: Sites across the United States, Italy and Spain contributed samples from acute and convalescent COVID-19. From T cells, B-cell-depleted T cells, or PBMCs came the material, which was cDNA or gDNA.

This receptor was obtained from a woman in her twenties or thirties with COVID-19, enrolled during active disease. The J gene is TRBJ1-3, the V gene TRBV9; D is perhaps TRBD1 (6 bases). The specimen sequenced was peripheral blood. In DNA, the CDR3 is TGTGCCAGCAGCGAGTCAGCGGGGGCGGGAAACACCATATATTTT. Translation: CASSESAGAGNTIYF.